Listed below are T cell receptor beta chains from one sample, sequenced in a study of regulatory T cells in long-lasting Graves disease. MiXCR, applied by TCRdb to the multiplex PCR reads, yields one record per CDR3 protein. The sample has 350,000 to 450,000 distinct CDR3 sequences, about 15% seen once. The sample was also reused in another study, on T cells in Graves' hyperthyroidism and ophthalmopathy.

Material: peripheral blood mononuclear cells (PBMCs), obtained at new diagnosis, from a patient treated with antithyroid drugs. Receptor source: a woman aged 25 to 39 with Graves disease. Both conserved end residues are part of each CDR3. The D gene is left open where the match is weak. Clone size reads once, few, many, or a class if the clone is expanded.

DNA | CDR3 | V | D | size | J
TGCAGTGCTCGAGTTGGGAGGGGGTACAATGAGCAGTTCTTC | CSARVGRGYNEQFF | TRBV20-1 | NA | many | TRBJ2-1
TGCAGTGCTAAAGACAGGGTGGGCACAGATACGCAGTATTTT | CSAKDRVGTDTQYF | TRBV20-1 | TRBD1 | few | TRBJ2-3
TGTGCCAGCAGCCAAGATCGTCTAGCGGGTCGGTGGGATACGCAGTATTTT | CASSQDRLAGRWDTQYF | TRBV3-1 | TRBD2 | many | TRBJ2-3
TGTGCCAGCAGCCTACAGGGGATTAGAAGCGGCTACACCTTC | CASSLQGIRSGYTF | TRBV14 | TRBD1 | few | TRBJ1-2
TGCAGCGTTGTCGGGACAGTCGGCAACTATGGCTACACCTTC | CSVVGTVGNYGYTF | TRBV29-1 | TRBD1 | many | TRBJ1-2
TGTGCCAGCAGCGTAGGCATGTCCTTCAACACTGAAGCTTTCTTT | CASSVGMSFNTEAFF | TRBV9 | NA | few | TRBJ1-1
TGTGCCAGTAGTATGCTAGCAGCTAGCACAGATACGCAGTATTTT | CASSMLAASTDTQYF | TRBV19 | NA | few | TRBJ2-3
TGTGCCAGCAGTCCCTTGGGGGGGACACGAGCATCCTACGAGCAGTACTTC | CASSPLGGTRASYEQYF | TRBV28 | NA | many | TRBJ2-7
TGTGCCAGCAGCTTCCTCGGGGTGGGGTTGGCCAAAAACATTCAGTACTTC | CASSFLGVGLAKNIQYF | TRBV28 | NA | many | TRBJ2-4
TGTGCCTGGAATCCGAGGGGGGGTATGGAAAAACTGTTTTTT | CAWNPRGGMEKLFF | TRBV30 | NA | many | TRBJ1-4